The clone carrying this T cell receptor beta chain was observed a few times. This sample stems from a study of PD-1 blockade in classical Hodgkin lymphoma. The method was immunoSEQ multiplex PCR; TCRdb's version includes in-frame clones alone and lacks a portion of them. This table has 20,000 to 30,000 clones, approximately 80% appearing once. V was pared by 3 bases and J by 0 bases, with 8 bases of the junction left unmatched. CDR3 size: 19 residues. Germline lookup yields CDR1 MNHNS and CDR2 SASEGT. After autologous stem cell transplantation all patients relapsed, and prior brentuximab vedotin exposure differed between cohorts.

The rearrangement uses TRBV6-1 and TRBJ2-2; 12 nucleotides match TRBD2. Sequenced here: peripheral blood mononuclear cells (PBMCs), sampled before the second cycle of nivolumab. This TCR came from a human donor with classical Hodgkin lymphoma. CDR3 protein: CASSDLAGGRNANTGELFF. The CDR3 DNA follows: TGTGCCAGCAGTGACCTAGCGGGGGGGCGAAACGCGAACACCGGGGAGCTGTTTTTT.